The subject of this entry is one TCR beta chain. What antigen it recognizes has not been identified. Base qualities were left out, and no much larger clone turns up one base away. The 35 to 40 donors, aged 6 to 90 years, were systemically healthy Caucasian individuals from Russia. Each donor gave approximately 9.4 milliliters of peripheral blood, drawn into EDTA-treated Vacutainer tubes. Ficoll-Paque density-gradient centrifugation was used to isolate PBMCs, with at least 7 million per sample. Total RNA, at least 5.5 micrograms per sample, was extracted from PBMCs with Trizol reagent. Naive CD45RAhigh/CD27high T cell percentages were measured by flow cytometry on a PBMC aliquot from every donor. The sample comes from a study of blood T cells in healthy people across ages (dated by TCRdb to between 2014 and 2016). Regarding the study in general: In model experiments, roughly one uniquely barcoded TCR beta cDNA molecule per two T cells was captured by template switching. Four age groups were formed from the donors: young (average approximately 16 years), middle-aged (approximately 41), aged (roughly 56) and long-lived (more than 75). To avoid experimental bias, donors of different ages were spread randomly across the sequencing lanes. To track age-related changes in TCR beta repertoire diversity, the study relied on deep sequencing normalized with unique cDNA molecular identifiers. Two additional independent replicas of 1 million unique cDNA reads from the same blood draw were analyzed for two donors (one aged 18 to 30 and one aged 80 or older).

Beyond this particular receptor, the publication reports: Estimates of total diversity based on one million sequenced T cells were considered lower bounds and underestimates. Because the CMV infection status of the donors was unknown, age-related changes in expanded clonotypes may potentially have been confounded. As age increased, observed TCR beta diversity per million T cells dropped in a roughly linear way, and a significant reduction was already evident by age about 40. Compared with the aged group, the long-lived group had more naive CD4+ T cells, fewer expanded clones and increased TCR diversity, suggesting age selection. Conclusive comparison of naive and antigen-experienced compartments was prevented by the profiling of bulk unsorted PBMCs. Observed TCR beta diversity correlated strongly with the percentage of naive T cells measured by flow cytometry.

CDR1 and CDR2, per the germline V gene (reference sequence), are MNHEY and SMNVEV. V trim: 1 base; J trim: 8 bases; unmatched bases: 10. From the cysteine through the phenylalanine, the CDR3 covers 16 amino acids. Only the CDR3 DNA stays, 48 bases, in frame from base 1. Receptor amplification or capture employed 5' RACE. Sequenced on an Illumina HiSeq 2500. The second PCR ran for about 7 to 11 cycles and used a J-beta primer mix along with a sample-barcoded 5' primer. A template-switch 5' adaptor carrying 12 random nucleotides introduced a unique molecular identifier onto each TCR beta cDNA molecule. Each sample yielded at least 2.5 million CDR3-containing paired-end reads. All of the RNA was converted into first-strand cDNA using the Mint cDNA synthesis kit, with a TRBC-specific oligonucleotide serving as the primer. All cDNA was treated with uracil-DNA glycosylase and then went through a first 18-cycle PCR with the universal primers M1SS and BC2_uni_R. The source study handled its data this way. Normalization of each sample was performed by random selection of 1 million high-quality reads, each carrying a distinct molecular identifier. Instead of being binned into consensus sequences, reads with shared molecular identifiers were discarded. MiTCR, with a Q25 quality threshold and the strictest error-elimination algorithm, was used for CDR3 identification, clonotype clustering and error correction. Lower-bound total TCR beta diversity was estimated with a nonparametric unseen species model using Euler transformation. TCRdb reprocessing: public reads trimmed at Q25 with fastp, clones called with MiXCR, in-frame beta chains kept. Each CDR3 protein gets just one entry, which takes the most common genes and DNA from the rows behind it. The V and J calls shown here were made by TCRdb, not taken from the authors' results. Recorded for this sample are some 780,000 distinct CDR3 sequences; roughly 50% of them occurred a single time. Approximately 24% of the sample is held by the ten biggest clonotypes.

Here the chain combines TRBV27 and TRBJ1-4; 7 nucleotides in the junction match TRBD1. Material for sequencing was blood. This TCR came from a middle-aged man in good health. Read as DNA, the sequence is TGTGCCAGCAGTTTATGGATTGGAGGGGGCTTAGAAAAACTGTTTTTT. This translates into CASSLWIGGGLEKLFF.